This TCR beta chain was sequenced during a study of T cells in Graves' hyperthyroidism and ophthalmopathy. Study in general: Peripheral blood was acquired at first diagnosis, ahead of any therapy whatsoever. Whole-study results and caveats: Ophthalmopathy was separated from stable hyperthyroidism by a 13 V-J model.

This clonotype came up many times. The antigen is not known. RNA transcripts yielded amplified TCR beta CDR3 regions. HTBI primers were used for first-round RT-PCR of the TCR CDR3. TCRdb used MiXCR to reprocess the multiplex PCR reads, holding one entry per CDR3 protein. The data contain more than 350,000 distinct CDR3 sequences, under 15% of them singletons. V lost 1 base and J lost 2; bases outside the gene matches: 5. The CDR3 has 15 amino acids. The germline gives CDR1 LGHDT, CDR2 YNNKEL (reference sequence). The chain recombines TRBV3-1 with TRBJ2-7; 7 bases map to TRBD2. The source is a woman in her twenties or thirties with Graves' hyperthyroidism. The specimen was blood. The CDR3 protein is CASSQGAGPPYEQYF. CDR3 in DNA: TGTGCCAGCAGCCAAGGAGCGGGGCCCCCCTACGAGCAGTACTTC.